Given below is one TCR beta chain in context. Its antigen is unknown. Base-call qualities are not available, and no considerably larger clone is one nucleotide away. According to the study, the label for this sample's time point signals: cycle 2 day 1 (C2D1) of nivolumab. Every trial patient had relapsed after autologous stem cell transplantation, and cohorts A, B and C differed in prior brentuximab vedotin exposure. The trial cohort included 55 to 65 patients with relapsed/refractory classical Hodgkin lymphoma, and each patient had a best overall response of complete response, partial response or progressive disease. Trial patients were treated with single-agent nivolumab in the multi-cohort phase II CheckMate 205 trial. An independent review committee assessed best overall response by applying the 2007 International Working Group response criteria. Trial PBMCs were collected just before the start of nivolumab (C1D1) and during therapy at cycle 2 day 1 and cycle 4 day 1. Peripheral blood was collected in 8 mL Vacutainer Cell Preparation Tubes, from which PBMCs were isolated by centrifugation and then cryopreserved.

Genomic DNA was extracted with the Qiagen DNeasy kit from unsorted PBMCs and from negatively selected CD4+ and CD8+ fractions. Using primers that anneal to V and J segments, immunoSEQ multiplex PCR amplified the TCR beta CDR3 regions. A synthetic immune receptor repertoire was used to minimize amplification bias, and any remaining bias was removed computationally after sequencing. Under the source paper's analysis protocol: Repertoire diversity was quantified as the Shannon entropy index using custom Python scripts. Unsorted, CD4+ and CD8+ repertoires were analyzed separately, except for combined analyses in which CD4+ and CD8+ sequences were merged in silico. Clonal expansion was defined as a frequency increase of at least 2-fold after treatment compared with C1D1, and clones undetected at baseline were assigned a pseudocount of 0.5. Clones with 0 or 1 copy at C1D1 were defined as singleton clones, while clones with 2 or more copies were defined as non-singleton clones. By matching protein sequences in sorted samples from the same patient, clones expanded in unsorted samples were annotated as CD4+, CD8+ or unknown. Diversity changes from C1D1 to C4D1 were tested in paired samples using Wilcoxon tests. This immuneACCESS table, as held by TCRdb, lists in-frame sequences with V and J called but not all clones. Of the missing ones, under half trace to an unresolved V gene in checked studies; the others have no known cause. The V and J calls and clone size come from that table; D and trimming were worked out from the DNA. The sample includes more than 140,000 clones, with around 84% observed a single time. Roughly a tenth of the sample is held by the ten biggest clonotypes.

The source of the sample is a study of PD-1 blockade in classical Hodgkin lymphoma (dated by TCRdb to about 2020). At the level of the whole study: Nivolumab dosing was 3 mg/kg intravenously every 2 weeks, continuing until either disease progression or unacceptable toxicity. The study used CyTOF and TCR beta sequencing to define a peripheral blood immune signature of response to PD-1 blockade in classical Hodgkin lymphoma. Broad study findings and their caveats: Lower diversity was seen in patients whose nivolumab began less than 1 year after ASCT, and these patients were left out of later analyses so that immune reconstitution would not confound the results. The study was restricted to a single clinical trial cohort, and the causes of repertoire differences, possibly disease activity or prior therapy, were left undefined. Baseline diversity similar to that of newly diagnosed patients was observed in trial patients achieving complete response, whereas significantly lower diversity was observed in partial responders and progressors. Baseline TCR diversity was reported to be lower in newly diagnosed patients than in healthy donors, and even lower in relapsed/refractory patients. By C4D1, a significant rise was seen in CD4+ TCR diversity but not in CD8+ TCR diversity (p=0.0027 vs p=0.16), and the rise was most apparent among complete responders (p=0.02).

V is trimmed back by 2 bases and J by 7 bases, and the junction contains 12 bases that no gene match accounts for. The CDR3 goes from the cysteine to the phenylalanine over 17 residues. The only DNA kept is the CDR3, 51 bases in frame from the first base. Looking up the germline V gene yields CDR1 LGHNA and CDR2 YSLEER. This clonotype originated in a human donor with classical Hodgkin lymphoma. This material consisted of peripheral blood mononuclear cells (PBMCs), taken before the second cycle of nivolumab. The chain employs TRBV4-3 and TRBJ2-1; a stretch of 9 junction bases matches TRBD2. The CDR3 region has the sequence CASSQTAAGGVGNEQFF. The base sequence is TGCGCCAGCAGCCAAACGGCAGCGGGAGGAGTTGGAAATGAGCAGTTCTTC.